The present TCR beta chain was sequenced within a study of T-cell reconstitution after alpha-beta-depleted transplantation in children. V was trimmed by 5 bases and J by 8 bases, leaving 16 bases between them. The CDR3 contains 14 residues. Germline values: CDR1 MNHEY, CDR2 SMNVEV (reference sequence). In the case of this clonotype: As yet, its antigen is unknown.

Study-wide findings and caveats: T-cell counts and diversity were attributed mostly to newly produced T cells one year after transplant. The high TCRbeta diversity at day 60 in some patients came from surviving recipient T cells and thymic progenitors.

As it was prepared, the TCRbeta library received unique molecular identifiers. TCRdb re-analysed the PCR reads in MiXCR, keeping a single row per CDR3 protein. The repertoire holds 70,000 to 95,000 distinct CDR3 sequences, with around 15% as singletons. The sequencing used PBMCs, mostly from graft donor cells, collected 180 days after TCRalphabeta/CD19-depleted stem cell transplant. The V gene is TRBV27, the J gene TRBJ2-1; maybe TRBD1 (5 bases). This clonotype originated in a male patient aged 2-15 years who had a stem cell transplant for acute lymphoblastic leukemia, so the T cells may come from the graft donor. The CDR3 loop reads CASSDPGKGDEQFF. The CDR3, as DNA: TGTGCCAGCAGTGACCCAGGGAAGGGCGATGAGCAGTTCTTC.